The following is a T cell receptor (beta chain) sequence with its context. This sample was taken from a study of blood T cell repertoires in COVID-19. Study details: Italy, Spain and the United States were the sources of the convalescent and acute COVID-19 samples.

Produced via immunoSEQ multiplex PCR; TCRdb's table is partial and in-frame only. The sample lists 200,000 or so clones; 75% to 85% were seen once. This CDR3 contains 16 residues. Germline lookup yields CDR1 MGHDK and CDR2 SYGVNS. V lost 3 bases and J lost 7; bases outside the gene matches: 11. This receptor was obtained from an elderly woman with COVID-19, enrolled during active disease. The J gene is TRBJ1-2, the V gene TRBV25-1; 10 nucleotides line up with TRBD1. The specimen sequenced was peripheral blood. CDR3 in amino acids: CASSETGTGALSGYTF. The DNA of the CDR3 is TGTGCCAGCAGTGAGACTGGGACAGGGGCTCTGAGTGGCTACACCTTC.